Below, 18 T cell receptor beta chains from the same sample are listed, as sequenced in a study of cytomegalovirus exposure and HLA in healthy donors. A multiplex PCR was run with 60 Vbeta primers and 13 Jbeta primers. The assay was immunoSEQ multiplex PCR, and TCRdb's table has in-frame clones only and misses some. This sample has 95,000 to 150,000 clones, with just under 75% found just once. Input material: PBMCs. The receptors were sampled from a man aged 60 to 69 in good health and CMV-seropositive.

This clone was recorded only once. J is TRBJ2-4 and V is TRBV28; a weak D match, TRBD1 (6 bases). Germline CDR1 and CDR2: MDHEN and SYDVKM. CDR3 length: 17 amino acids. The V end was cut by 5 bases, the J end by 0 bases, with 17 bases between. CDR3: CASSDSGQPLAKNIQYF. DNA of the CDR3: TGTGCCAGCAGTGATTCCGGACAGCCTCTAGCCAAAAACATTCAGTACTTC.

The rearrangement uses TRBV28 and TRBJ1-2; perhaps TRBD1 as D (5 bases). Germline CDR1 MDHEN, CDR2 SYDVKM. This CDR3 is 14 amino acids long. V dropped 7 bases and J dropped 2 bases, with 14 bases sitting between them. CDR3 sequence: CASIGGGVNYGYTF. CDR3 DNA sequence: TGTGCCAGCATAGGTGGGGGGGTCAACTATGGCTACACCTTC.

This clone has just a few counts. The V call is TRBV7-6, the J call TRBJ2-7; 8 positions match TRBD2. The trim removed 6 bases at V and 3 bases at J, leaving 7 bases unmatched. There are 14 residues in the CDR3. Germline lookup yields CDR1 SGHVS and CDR2 FNYEAQ. The CDR3 DNA is TGTGCCAGCAGTAAAACTAGCGGAGGCTACGAGCAGTACTTC. As protein: CASSKTSGGYEQYF.

The chain uses TRBV25-1 and TRBJ1-2, with unresolved D. The CDR3 runs to 11 residues. V lost 4 bases, J lost 4 bases, and 4 bases lay in between. Looked up from germline, CDR1 is MGHDK and CDR2 is SYGVNS. Here the CDR3 reads CASSGSYGYTF. In DNA form, the CDR3 reads TGTGCCAGCAGTGGCAGCTATGGCTACACCTTC.

This clone appeared a single time. The DNA is omitted, as the CDR3 cannot be located on it reliably, and the CDR3 follows TCRdb's listing. The chain is built from TRBV21-1 and TRBJ1-1. TRBV21-1 is tagged as a pseudogene. The CDR3 comprises 15 residues, both ends counted. This CDR3 is CASSILVAGGTEAFF.

The rearrangement uses TRBV7-2 and TRBJ1-2, with 8 positions matching TRBD1. Germline V lookup: CDR1 SGHTA, CDR2 FQGNSA. This CDR3 spans 16 amino acids. V lost 4 bases to trimming and J lost 7 bases; unmatched junction nucleotides: 14. Here the CDR3 reads CASSSREQGDRRGYTF. In nucleotides, the CDR3 is TGTGCCAGCAGCTCCCGAGAACAGGGGGATCGGCGTGGCTACACCTTC.

This clone was counted once. The genes are TRBV30 and TRBJ2-5, with D unclear. Trimming shortened V by 0 bases and J by 5 bases, and 10 bases separated the two germline ends. This CDR3 is 13 amino acids long. CDR1 and CDR2 from the germline V gene are GTSNPN and SVGIG (reference sequence). The CDR3: CAWSVQYKETQYF. The CDR3 DNA reads as TGTGCCTGGAGTGTACAATATAAGGAGACCCAGTACTTC.

The rearrangement uses TRBV30 and TRBJ2-7; the match to TRBD1 covers 7 bases. Germline CDR1 is GTSNPN and CDR2 is SVGIG (reference sequence). V was clipped by 6 bases and J by 2 bases; unmatched bases: 4. The CDR3 extends over 12 amino acids. The chain's CDR3 is CACGTVTYEQYF. As DNA, the CDR3 is TGTGCCTGCGGGACAGTCACCTACGAGCAGTACTTC.

This clone occurred a few times. The chain links TRBV9 to TRBJ2-1, with 7 bases aligning to TRBD2. This CDR3 is built from 14 residues. Germline CDR1 and CDR2: SGDLS and YYNGEE. Trimming removed 3 bases from V and 8 bases from J; junction bases left unmatched: 8. CDR3 sequence: CASSEGLGLYEQFF. The CDR3 DNA follows: TGTGCCAGCAGCGAAGGACTAGGCCTCTATGAGCAGTTCTTC.

Here the CDR3 reads CASSLGLSGSGANVLTF. CDR3 nucleotide sequence: TGTGCCAGCAGCTTGGGCCTATCAGGGTCTGGGGCCAACGTCCTGACTTTC. The chain links TRBV5-4 to TRBJ2-6, with a possible D match to TRBD1 (5 bases). Germline CDR1 is SGHNT and CDR2 is YYREEE (reference sequence). V was trimmed by 0 bases and J by 1 base, leaving 11 bases between them. The CDR3 spans 17 residues.

This clone is a singleton in its sample. This chain links TRBV2 with TRBJ2-7; 8 nucleotides agree with TRBD1. Per germline, CDR1 SNHLY and CDR2 FYNNEI. This CDR3 spans 14 amino acids. After removal of 7 bases from V and 0 bases from J, the junction contained 5 bases not matched to a gene. This CDR3 is CASITTGGSYEQYF. CDR3 bases: TGTGCCAGCATTACCACAGGGGGCTCCTACGAGCAGTACTTC. The entire variable domain, with the rest obtained from reference TRBV2 and TRBJ2-7, is as follows: EPEVTQTPSHQVTQMGQEVILRCVPISNHLYFYWYRQILGQKVEFLVSFYNNEISEKSEIFDDQFSVERPDGSNFTLKIRSTKLEDSAMYFCASITTGGSYEQYFGPGTRLTVT.

The rearrangement links TRBV5-6 to TRBJ1-1, with D possibly matching TRBD1 (5 bases). Trimming removed 4 bases from V and 5 bases from J, with 15 bases in between. The CDR3 is 14 residues long. Germline loops: CDR1 SGHDT, CDR2 YYEEEE. Here the CDR3 DNA reads TGTGCCAGCAGCCTCGGGCAGGGAACGACTGAAGCTTTCTTT. It is translated as CASSLGQGTTEAFF.

This clone was seen a handful of times. CDR3 sequence reads: CASTGRGLTDTQYF. In DNA, the CDR3 is TGTGCCAGCACGGGGCGGGGGCTCACAGATACGCAGTATTTT. The chain combines TRBV2 with TRBJ2-3; D might be TRBD2 (7 bases). V lost 7 bases to trimming and J lost 2 bases, with 13 bases between them. The CDR3 totals 14 residues. Germline CDR1 SNHLY, CDR2 FYNNEI.

The chain joins TRBV6-1 to TRBJ1-3; no reliable D call. This CDR3 has 14 amino acids. Trimming took off 7 bases at V and 0 bases at J, with 10 bases between the two ends. The germline CDR1 and CDR2 sequences are MNHNS and SASEGT. The CDR3 region has the DNA TGTGCCAGCATACAACGGGACTCTGGAAACACCATATATTTT. Amino acid sequence: CASIQRDSGNTIYF.

The rearrangement uses TRBV29-1 and TRBJ1-1; possible D gene TRBD1, 6 bases. Germline-derived CDR1 and CDR2 are SQVTM and ANQGSEA. The V and J ends lost 7 bases and 3 bases respectively, with 15 bases between them. The length of the CDR3 is 13 residues. The CDR3 DNA reads TGCAGCGCTACAGGGAGGGGGGACACTGAAGCTTTCTTT. As protein: CSATGRGDTEAFF.

In its sample, this clone was seen a few times. The chain combines TRBV4-1 with TRBJ1-1, with D possibly TRBD1 on 5 matching bases. Germline V gene lookup returns CDR1 MGHRA and CDR2 YSYEKL. The length of the CDR3 is 16 residues. The V gene lost 0 bases and the J gene lost 4 bases, with 15 bases spanning the gap. In DNA form, the CDR3 reads TGCGCCAGCAGCCAAGATCACGGCGGCGGGGGCACTGAAGCTTTCTTT. It encodes CASSQDHGGGGTEAFF.

The rearrangement links TRBV5-1 to TRBJ1-1; TRBD1 might be the D (6 bases). CDR1 and CDR2 from the germline V gene are SGHRS and YFSETQ. This CDR3 spans 14 amino acids. Deletions cut 5 bases from V and 1 base from J, with 12 bases between. The CDR3 bases are TGCGCCAGCAGTCCACAGGGTGGGAACACTGAAGCTTTCTTT. This sequence encodes CASSPQGGNTEAFF.

This clone came up many times. The J gene is TRBJ2-7, the V gene TRBV7-2; TRBD1 might be the D (6 bases). The germline V gene encodes CDR1 SGHTA and CDR2 FQGNSA. Trimming removed 5 bases at V and 6 bases at J, with 17 bases between. CDR3 length equals 14 residues. This chain's CDR3 is CASSIILQGSEQYF. The CDR3 DNA sequence: TGTGCCAGCAGCATAATTCTACAGGGTTCCGAGCAGTACTTC.